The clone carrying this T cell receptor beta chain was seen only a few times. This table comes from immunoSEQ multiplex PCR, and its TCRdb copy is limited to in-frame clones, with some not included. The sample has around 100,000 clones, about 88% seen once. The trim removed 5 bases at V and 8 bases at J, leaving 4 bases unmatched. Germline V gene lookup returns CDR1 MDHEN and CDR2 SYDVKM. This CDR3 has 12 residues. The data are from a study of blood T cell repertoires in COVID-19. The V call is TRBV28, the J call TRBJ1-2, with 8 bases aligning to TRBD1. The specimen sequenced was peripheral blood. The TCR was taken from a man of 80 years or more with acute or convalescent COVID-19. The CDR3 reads CASSKTGDGYTF. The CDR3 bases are TGTGCCAGCAGTAAGACAGGGGACGGCTACACCTTC.